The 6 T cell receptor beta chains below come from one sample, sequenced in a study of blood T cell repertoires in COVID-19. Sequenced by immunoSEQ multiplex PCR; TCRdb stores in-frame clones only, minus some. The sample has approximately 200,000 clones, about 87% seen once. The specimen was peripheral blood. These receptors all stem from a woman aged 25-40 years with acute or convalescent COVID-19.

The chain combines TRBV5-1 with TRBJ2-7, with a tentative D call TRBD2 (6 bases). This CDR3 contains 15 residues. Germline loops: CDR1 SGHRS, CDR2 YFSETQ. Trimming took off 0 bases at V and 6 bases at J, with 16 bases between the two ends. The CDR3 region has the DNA TGCGCCAGCAGCTTGGTTGGGACTCACGTGGGCGAGCAGTACTTC. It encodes CASSLVGTHVGEQYF.

The CDR3 reads CASTPSVTREGYTF. The CDR3 coding sequence is TGTGCCAGTACCCCCTCTGTGACTAGAGAGGGCTACACCTTC. The V and J genes are TRBV19 and TRBJ1-2; D not certain. CDR1 is LNHDA, CDR2 SQIVND, per germline (reference sequence). Deletions cut 7 bases from V and 8 bases from J, with 20 bases between. There are 14 residues in the CDR3. Complete variable domain (other parts from reference TRBV19 and TRBJ1-2): DGGITQSPKYLFRKEGQNVTLSCEQNLNHDAMYWYRQDPGQGLRLIYYSQIVNDFQKGDIAEGYSVSREKKESFPLTVTSAQKNPTAFYLCASTPSVTREGYTFGSGTRLTVV.

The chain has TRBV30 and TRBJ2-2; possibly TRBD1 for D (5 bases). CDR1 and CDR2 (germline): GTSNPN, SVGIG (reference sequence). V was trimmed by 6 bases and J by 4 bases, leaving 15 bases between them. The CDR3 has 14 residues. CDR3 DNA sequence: TGTGCCTGTAATGGACAAGATATCACCGGGGAGCTGTTTTTT. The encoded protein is CACNGQDITGELFF.

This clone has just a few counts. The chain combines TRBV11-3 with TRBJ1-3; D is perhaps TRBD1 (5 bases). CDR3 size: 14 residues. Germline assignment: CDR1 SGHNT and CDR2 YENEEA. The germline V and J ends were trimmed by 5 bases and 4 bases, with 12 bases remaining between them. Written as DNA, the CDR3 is TGTGCCAGCAGCCGCGGCGGGGGAGGAAACACCATATATTTT. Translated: CASSRGGGGNTIYF.

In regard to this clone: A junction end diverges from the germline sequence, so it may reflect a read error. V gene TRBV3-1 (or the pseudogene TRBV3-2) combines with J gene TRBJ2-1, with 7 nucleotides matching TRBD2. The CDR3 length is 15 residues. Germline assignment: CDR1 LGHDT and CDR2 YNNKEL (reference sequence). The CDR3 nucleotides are TGTGCCAGCAGTCGAATCAGCGGGACCTATAATGAGCAGTTCTTC. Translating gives CASSRISGTYNEQFF.

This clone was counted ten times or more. CDR3: CASSVGLVGDQETQYF. CDR3 coding DNA: TGTGCCAGCAGCGTAGGACTAGTAGGTGACCAAGAGACCCAGTACTTC. V is TRBV9 and J is TRBJ2-5, with a weak D call TRBD2 (6 bases). V lost 0 bases, J lost 0 bases, and 12 bases lay in between. From germline, CDR1 is SGDLS and CDR2 YYNGEE. The CDR3 has 16 residues.